This TCR beta chain was sequenced during a study of cytomegalovirus exposure and HLA in healthy donors. Researchers ran the PCR with 60 Vbeta and 13 Jbeta primers. Assay: immunoSEQ multiplex PCR; the TCRdb copy retains only in-frame clones and omits some. This table holds over 250,000 clones, under 80% found once. The J segment lost 7 bases and the V segment lost 2 bases, leaving 3 bases of the junction unmatched. The CDR3 contains 13 residues. In germline, CDR1 is SGHRS, CDR2 YFSETQ. This TCR was sampled from a female donor in good health and CMV-seronegative. The chain carries TRBV5-1 and TRBJ1-2; TRBD1 matches 9 bases. The sample was PBMCs. The CDR3 region has the DNA TGCGCCAGCAGCTTTGGGGACAGGGCTGGCTACACCTTC. This translates into CASSFGDRAGYTF.